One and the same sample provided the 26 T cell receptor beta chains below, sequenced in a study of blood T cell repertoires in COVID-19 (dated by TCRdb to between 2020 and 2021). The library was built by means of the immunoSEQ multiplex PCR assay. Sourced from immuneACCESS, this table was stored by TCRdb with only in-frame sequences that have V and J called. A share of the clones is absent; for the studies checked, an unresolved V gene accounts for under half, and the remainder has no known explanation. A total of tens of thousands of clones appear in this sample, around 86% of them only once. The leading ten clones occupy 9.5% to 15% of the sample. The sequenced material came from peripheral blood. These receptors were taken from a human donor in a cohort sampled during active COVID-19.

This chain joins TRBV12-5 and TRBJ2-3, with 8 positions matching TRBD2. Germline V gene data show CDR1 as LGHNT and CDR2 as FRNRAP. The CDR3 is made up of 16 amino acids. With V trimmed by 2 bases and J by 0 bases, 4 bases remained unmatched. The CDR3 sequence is CASGLSSGISTDTQYF. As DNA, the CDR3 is TGTGCTAGTGGTTTGAGTAGCGGGATCAGCACAGATACGCAGTATTTT.

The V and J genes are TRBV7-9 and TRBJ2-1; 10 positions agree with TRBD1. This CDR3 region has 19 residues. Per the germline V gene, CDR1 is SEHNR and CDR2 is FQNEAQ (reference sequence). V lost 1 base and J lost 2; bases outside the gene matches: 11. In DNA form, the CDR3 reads TGTGCCAGCAGCTTAGGGGGACAGGGGTTTCGAGTGGCCTACAATGAGCAGTTCTTC. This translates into CASSLGGQGFRVAYNEQFF. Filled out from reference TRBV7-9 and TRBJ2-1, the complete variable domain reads DTGVSQNPRHKITKRGQNVTFRCDPISEHNRLYWYRQTLGQGPEFLTYFQNEAQLEKSRLLSDRFSAERPKGSFSTLEIQRTEQGDSAMYLCASSLGGQGFRVAYNEQFFGPGTRLTVL.

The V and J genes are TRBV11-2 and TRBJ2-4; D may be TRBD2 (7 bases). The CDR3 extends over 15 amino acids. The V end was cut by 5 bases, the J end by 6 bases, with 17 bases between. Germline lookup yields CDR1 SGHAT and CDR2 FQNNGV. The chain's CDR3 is CASSLKGGAGNIQYF. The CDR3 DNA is TGTGCCAGCAGCCTCAAGGGGGGGGCTGGAAACATTCAGTACTTC.

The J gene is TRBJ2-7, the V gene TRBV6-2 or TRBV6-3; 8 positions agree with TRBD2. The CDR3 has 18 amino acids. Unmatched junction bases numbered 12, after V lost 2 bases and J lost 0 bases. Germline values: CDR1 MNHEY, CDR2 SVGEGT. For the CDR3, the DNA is TGTGCCAGCAGTTACGCCTCACTAGCGGCCAAAACCTCCTACGAGCAGTACTTC. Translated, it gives CASSYASLAAKTSYEQYF.

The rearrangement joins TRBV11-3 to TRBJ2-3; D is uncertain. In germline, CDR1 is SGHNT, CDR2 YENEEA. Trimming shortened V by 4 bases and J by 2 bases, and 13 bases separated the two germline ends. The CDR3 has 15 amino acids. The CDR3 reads CASSSPSSLTDTQYF. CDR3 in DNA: TGTGCCAGCAGCTCCCCCTCGTCCCTCACAGATACGCAGTATTTT.

The CDR3 loop is CASSYTGDQPQHF. In DNA, the CDR3 is TGTGCCAGCAGTTACACGGGGGATCAGCCCCAGCATTTT. The gene calls are TRBV6-5 and TRBJ1-5, with a possible D match to TRBD1 (5 bases). Germline lookup yields CDR1 MNHEY and CDR2 SVGAGI. The CDR3 runs to 13 residues. V was cut by 2 bases and J by 5 bases, with 7 bases left in between.

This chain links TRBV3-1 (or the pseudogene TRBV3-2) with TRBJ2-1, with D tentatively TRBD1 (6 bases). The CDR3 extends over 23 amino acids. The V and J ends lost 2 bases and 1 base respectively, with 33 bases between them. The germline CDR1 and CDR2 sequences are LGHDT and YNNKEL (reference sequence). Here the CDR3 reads CASSQPARYTGFQGKFSYNEQFF. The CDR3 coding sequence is TGTGCCAGCAGCCAACCCGCTCGATATACAGGGTTTCAGGGCAAATTTTCCTACAATGAGCAGTTCTTC.

In DNA form, the CDR3 reads TGTGCCAGCAAAGGGCAGGGAGGAAGTTATTCACCCCTCCACTTT. It specifies CASKGQGGSYSPLHF. The gene calls are TRBV2 and TRBJ1-6; possibly TRBD1 for D (5 bases). The V end was cut by 7 bases, the J end by 8 bases, with 18 bases between. This CDR3 region has 15 residues. Germline assignment: CDR1 SNHLY and CDR2 FYNNEI.

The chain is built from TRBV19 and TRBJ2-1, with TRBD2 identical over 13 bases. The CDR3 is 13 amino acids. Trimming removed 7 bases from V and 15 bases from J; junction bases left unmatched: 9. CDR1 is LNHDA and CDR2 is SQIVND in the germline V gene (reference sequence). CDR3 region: CASTRTSGGSMFF. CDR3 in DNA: TGTGCCAGTACCCGGACTAGCGGGGGCTCAATGTTCTTC.

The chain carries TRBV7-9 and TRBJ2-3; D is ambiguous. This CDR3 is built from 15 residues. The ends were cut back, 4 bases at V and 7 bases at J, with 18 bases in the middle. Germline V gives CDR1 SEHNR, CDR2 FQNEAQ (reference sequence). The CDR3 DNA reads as TGTGCCAGCAGCTACACGGGTTCACTCCCGTATACGCAGTATTTT. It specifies CASSYTGSLPYTQYF.

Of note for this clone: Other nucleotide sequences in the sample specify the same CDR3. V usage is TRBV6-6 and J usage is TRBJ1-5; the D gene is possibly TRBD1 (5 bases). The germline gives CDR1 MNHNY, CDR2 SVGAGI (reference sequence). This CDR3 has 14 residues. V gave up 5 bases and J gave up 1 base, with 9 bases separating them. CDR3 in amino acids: CASSPRGSNQPQHF. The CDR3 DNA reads TGTGCCAGCAGTCCTAGGGGAAGCAATCAGCCCCAGCATTTT.

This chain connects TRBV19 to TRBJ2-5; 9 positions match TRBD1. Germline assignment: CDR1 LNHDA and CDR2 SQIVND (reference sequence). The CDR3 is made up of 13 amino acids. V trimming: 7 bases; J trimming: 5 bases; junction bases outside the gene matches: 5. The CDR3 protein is CASTPTGGETQYF. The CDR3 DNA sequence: TGTGCCAGTACCCCGACAGGGGGGGAGACCCAGTACTTC.

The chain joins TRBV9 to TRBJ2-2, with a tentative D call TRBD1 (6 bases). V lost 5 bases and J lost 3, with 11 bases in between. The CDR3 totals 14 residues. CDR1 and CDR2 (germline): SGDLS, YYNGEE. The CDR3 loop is CASSWSGDTGELFF. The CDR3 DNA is TGTGCCAGCAGTTGGTCAGGGGACACCGGGGAGCTGTTTTTT.

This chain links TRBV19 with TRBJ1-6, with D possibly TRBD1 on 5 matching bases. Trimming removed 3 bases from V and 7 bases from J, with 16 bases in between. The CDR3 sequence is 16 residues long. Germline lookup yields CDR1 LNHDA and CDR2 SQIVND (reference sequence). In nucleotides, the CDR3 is TGTGCCAGTAGTATGTCCCTCGGGGGGAGGAATTCACCCCTCCACTTT. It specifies CASSMSLGGRNSPLHF.

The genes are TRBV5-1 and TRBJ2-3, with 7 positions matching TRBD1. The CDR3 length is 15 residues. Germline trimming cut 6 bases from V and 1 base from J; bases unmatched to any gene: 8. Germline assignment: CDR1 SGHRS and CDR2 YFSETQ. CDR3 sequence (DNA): TGCGCCAGCACCCAGACAGGGTCCCGCACAGATACGCAGTATTTT. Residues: CASTQTGSRTDTQYF.

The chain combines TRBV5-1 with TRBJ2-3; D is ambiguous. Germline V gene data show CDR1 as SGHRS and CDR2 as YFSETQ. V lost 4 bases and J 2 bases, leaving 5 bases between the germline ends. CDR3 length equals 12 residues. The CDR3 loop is CASSGPTDTQYF. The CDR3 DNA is TGCGCCAGCAGCGGGCCCACAGATACGCAGTATTTT. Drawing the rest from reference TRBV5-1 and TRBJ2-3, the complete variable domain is KAGVTQTPRYLIKTRGQQVTLSCSPISGHRSVSWYQQTPGQGLQFLFEYFSETQRNKGNFPGRFSGRQFSNSRSEMNVSTLELGDSALYLCASSGPTDTQYFGPGTRLTVL.

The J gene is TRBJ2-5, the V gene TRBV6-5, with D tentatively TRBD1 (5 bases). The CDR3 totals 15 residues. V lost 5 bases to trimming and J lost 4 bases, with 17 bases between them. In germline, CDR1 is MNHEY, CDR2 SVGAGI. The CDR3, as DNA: TGTGCCAGCAGTCGCAGGGTAAAGGGGCGAGAGACCCAGTACTTC. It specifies CASSRRVKGRETQYF.

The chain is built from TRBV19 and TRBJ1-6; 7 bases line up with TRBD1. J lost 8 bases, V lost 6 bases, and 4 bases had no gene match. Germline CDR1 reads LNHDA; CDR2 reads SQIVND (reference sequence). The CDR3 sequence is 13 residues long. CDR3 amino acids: CASSDRVDSPLHF. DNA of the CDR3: TGTGCCAGTAGCGACAGGGTGGATTCACCCCTCCACTTT.

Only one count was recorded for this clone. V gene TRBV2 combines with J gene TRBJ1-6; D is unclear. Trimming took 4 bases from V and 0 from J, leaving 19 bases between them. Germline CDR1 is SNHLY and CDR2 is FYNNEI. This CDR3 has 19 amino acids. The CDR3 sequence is CASSVVERVDSSYNSPLHF. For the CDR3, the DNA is TGTGCCAGCAGTGTGGTAGAACGAGTCGATAGCTCCTATAATTCACCCCTCCACTTT.

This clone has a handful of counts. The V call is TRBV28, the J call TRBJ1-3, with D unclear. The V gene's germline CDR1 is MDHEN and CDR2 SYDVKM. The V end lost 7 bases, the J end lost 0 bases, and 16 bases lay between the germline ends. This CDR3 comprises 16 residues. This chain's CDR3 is CASTTHSLSSGNTIYF. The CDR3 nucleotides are TGTGCCAGCACCACCCACAGCTTATCCTCTGGAAACACCATATATTTT.

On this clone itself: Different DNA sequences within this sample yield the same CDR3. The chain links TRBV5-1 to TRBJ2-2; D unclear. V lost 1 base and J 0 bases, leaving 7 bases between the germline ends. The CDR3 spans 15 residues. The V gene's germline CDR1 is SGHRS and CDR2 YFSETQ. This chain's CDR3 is CASSLRAPNTGELFF. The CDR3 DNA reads TGCGCCAGCAGCTTGCGAGCCCCGAACACCGGGGAGCTGTTTTTT.

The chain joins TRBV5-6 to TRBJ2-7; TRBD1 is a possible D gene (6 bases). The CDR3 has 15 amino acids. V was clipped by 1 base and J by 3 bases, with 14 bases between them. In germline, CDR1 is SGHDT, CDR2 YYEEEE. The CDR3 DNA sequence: TGTGCCAGCAGCTTGCCAGGGGTCCCTCTCTACGAGCAGTACTTC. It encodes CASSLPGVPLYEQYF.

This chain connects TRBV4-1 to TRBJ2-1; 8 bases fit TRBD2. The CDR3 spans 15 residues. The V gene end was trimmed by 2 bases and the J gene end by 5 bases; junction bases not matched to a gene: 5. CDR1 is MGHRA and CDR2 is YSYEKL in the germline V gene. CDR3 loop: CASSQLAGTDNEQFF. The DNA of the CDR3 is TGCGCCAGCAGCCAATTAGCGGGGACCGACAATGAGCAGTTCTTC.

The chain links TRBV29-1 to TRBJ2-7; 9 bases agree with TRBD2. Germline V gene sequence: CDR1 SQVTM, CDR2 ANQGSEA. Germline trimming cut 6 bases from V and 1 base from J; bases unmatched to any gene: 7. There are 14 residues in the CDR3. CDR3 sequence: CSVAFLAGSYEQYF. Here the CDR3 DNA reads TGCAGCGTCGCCTTTCTAGCGGGGTCCTACGAGCAGTACTTC.

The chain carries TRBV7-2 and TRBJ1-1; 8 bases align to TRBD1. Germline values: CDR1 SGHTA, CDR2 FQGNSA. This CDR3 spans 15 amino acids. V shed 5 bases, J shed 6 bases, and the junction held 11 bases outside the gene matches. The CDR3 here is CASSPNTGTGAEAFF. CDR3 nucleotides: TGTGCCAGCAGCCCCAACACGGGGACAGGCGCTGAAGCTTTCTTT.

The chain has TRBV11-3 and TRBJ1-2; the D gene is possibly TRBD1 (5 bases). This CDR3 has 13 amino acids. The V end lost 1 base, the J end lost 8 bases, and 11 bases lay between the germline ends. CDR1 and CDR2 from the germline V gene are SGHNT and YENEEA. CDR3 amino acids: CASSLGAGVGYTF. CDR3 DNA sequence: TGTGCCAGCAGCTTAGGGGCGGGGGTCGGCTACACCTTC.